These 2 T cell receptor beta chains originate from one sample sequenced in a study of radiotherapy plus CTLA-4 blockade in lung cancer. The table came from immunoSEQ multiplex PCR; TCRdb's copy has only in-frame clones and leaves some out. Here the sample spans just over 60,000 clones, around three quarters being singletons. The specimen was peripheral blood, collected from a patient treated with radiotherapy plus ipilimumab. These receptors all stem from a human donor with non-small cell lung cancer who had a complete response to radiotherapy plus ipilimumab.

This clone was counted only a few times. The chain couples TRBV18 to TRBJ2-1; 7 nucleotides line up with TRBD1. V shed 4 bases and J 6 bases; nucleotides not matched to a gene: 6. This CDR3 spans 14 amino acids. Per germline, CDR1 KGHSH and CDR2 LQKENI. The CDR3 protein is CASSLRQGSNEQFF. For the CDR3, the DNA is TGTGCCAGCTCACTCAGACAGGGAAGCAATGAGCAGTTCTTC.

The chain couples TRBV6-6 to TRBJ1-1, with 10 bases matching TRBD1. The CDR3 totals 16 residues. Trimming at V came to 0 bases and at J to 4 bases, leaving 5 bases not matched to a gene. The V gene's germline CDR1 is MNHNY and CDR2 SVGAGI (reference sequence). This chain's CDR3 is CASSYSTGGVGTEAFF. Written as DNA, the CDR3 is TGTGCCAGCAGTTACTCGACAGGGGGCGTCGGCACTGAAGCTTTCTTT.